This paragraph covers one T cell receptor (beta chain) sequence. Its cognate antigen is unknown. The data are from a study of STAT3 mutations in large granular lymphocyte leukemia. Study background: Over half of T-LGLL patients had one or more immunosuppressive regimens.

Using immunoSEQ multiplex PCR, the repertoire was profiled, and TCRdb retains in-frame clones only, with some absent. The table includes 30,000 to 40,000 clones, approximately 86% detected once. Findings and caveats of the study: Every T-LGLL patient had at least one immunodominant TCRbeta clonotype. Some patients had persisting codominant clonotypes that could mask small clones.

Trimming took off 7 bases at V and 3 bases at J, with 10 bases between the two ends. Germline CDR1 reads DFQATT; CDR2 reads SNEGSKA (reference sequence). CDR3 length equals 11 residues. The TCR originated in a man in his 60s with T-cell large granular lymphocyte leukemia. Some clones in this sample may be carry-over from other donors' samples. J is TRBJ2-7 and V is TRBV20-1, with D tentatively TRBD1 (6 bases). The sequencing input was peripheral blood mononuclear cells. This CDR3 is CSVEGVYEQYF. CDR3 bases: TGCAGTGTCGAGGGGGTCTACGAGCAGTACTTC.